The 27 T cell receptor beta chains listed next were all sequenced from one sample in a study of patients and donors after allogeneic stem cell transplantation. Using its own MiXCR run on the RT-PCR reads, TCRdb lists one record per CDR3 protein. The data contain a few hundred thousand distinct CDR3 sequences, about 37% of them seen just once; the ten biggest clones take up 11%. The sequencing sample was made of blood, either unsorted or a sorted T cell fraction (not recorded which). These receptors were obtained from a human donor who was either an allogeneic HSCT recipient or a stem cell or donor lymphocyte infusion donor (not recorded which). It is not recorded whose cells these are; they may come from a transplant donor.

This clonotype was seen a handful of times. The CDR3 loop is CASSQAEGIGYREAFF. The DNA for the CDR3 is TGCGCCAGCAGCCAAGCCGAGGGCATCGGGTATCGTGAAGCTTTCTTT. This chain links TRBV4-1 with TRBJ1-1; D call uncertain. Germline CDR1 MGHRA, CDR2 YSYEKL. The ends were cut back, 1 base at V and 7 bases at J, with 19 bases in the middle. This CDR3 contains 16 residues.

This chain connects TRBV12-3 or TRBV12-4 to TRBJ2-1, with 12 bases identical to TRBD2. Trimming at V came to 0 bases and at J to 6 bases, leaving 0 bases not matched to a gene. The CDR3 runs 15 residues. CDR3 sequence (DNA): TGTGCCAGCAGTTTAGCGGGACTAGCGGGCAATGAGCAGTTCTTC. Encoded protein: CASSLAGLAGNEQFF.

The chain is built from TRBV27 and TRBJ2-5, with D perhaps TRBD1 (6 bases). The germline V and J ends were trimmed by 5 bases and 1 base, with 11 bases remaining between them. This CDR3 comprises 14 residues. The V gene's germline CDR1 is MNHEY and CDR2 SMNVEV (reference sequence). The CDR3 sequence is CASSIGQPQETQYF. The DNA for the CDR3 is TGTGCCAGCAGTATAGGACAGCCCCAAGAGACCCAGTACTTC.

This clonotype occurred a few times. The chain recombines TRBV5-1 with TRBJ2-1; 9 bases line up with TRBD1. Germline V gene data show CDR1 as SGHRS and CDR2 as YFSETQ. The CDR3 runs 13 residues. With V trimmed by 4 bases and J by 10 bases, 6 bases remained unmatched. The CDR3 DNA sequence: TGCGCCAGCAGCGGCTACAGGGGGCGCGAGCAGTTCTTC. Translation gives CASSGYRGREQFF.

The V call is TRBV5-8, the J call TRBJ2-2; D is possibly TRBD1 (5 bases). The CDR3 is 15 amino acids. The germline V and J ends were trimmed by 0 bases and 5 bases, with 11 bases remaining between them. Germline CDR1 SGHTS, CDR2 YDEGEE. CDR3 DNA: TGTGCCAGCAGCTTGGCAGGGTACGAGACCGGGGAGCTGTTTTTT. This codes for CASSLAGYETGELFF.

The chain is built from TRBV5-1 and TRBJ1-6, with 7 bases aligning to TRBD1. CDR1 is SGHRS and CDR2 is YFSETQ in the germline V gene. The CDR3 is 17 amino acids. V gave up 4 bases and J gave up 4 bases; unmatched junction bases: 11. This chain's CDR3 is CASSQQGSNLYNSPLHF. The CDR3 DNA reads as TGCGCCAGCAGCCAACAGGGGTCAAACTTGTATAATTCACCCCTCCACTTT.

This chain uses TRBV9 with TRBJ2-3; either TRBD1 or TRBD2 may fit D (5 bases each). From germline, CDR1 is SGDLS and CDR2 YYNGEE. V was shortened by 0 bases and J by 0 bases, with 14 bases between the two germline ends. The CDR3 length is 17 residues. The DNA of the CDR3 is TGTGCCAGCAGCGTAGTAGGTCGGGGCACGAGCACAGATACGCAGTATTTT. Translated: CASSVVGRGTSTDTQYF.

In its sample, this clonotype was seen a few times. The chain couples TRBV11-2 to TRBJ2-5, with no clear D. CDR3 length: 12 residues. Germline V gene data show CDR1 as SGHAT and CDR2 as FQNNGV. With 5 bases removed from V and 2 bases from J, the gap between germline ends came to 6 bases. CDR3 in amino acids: CASSTYQETQYF. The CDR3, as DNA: TGTGCCAGCAGCACGTATCAAGAGACCCAGTACTTC.

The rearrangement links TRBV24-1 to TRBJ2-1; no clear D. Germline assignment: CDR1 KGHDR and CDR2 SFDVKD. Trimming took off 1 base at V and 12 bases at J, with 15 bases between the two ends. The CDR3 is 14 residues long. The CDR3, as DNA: TGTGCCACCAGTGATTTTACAGCGCTAAGAGGGCAGTTCTTC. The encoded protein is CATSDFTALRGQFF.

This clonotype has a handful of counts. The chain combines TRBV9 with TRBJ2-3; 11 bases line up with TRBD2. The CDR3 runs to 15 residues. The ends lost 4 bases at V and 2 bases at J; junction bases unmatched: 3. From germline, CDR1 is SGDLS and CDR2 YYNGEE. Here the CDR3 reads CASSLGLADTDTQYF. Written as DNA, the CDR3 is TGTGCCAGCAGCCTGGGACTAGCGGACACAGATACGCAGTATTTT.

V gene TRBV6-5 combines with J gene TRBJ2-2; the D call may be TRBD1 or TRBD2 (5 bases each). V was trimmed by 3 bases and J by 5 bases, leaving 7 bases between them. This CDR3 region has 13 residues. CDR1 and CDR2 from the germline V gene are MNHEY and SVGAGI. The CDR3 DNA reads TGTGCCAGCAGTTATTGGGGGACCGGGGAGCTGTTTTTT. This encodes CASSYWGTGELFF.

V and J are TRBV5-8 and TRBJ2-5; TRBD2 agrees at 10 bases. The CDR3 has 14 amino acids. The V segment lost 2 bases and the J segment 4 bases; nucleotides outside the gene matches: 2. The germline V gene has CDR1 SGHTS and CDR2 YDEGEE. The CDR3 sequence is CASSLLAGLETQYF. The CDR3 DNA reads TGTGCCAGCAGCTTACTAGCGGGGCTAGAGACCCAGTACTTC.

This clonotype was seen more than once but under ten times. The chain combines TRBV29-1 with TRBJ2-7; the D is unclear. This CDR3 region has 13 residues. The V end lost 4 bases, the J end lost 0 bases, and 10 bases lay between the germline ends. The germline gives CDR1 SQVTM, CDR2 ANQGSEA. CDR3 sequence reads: CSVVEPSSYEQYF. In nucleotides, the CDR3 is TGCAGCGTTGTTGAGCCTAGCTCCTACGAGCAGTACTTC.

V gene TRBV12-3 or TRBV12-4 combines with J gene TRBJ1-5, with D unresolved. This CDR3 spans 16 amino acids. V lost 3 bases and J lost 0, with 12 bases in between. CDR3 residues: CASSFSGRYSNQPQHF. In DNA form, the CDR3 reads TGTGCCAGCAGTTTTAGCGGGCGCTATAGCAATCAGCCCCAGCATTTT.

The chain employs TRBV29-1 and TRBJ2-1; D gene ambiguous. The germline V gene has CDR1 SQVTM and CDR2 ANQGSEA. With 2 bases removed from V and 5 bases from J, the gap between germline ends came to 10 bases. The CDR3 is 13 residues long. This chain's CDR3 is CSVESFVNNEQFF. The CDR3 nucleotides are TGCAGCGTTGAAAGTTTTGTCAACAATGAGCAGTTCTTC.

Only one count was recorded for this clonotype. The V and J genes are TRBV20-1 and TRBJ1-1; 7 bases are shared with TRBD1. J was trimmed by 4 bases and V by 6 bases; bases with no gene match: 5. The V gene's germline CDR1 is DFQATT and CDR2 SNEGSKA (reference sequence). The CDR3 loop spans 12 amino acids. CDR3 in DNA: TGCAGTGCAATGACAGGGCTCACTGAAGCTTTCTTT. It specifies CSAMTGLTEAFF.

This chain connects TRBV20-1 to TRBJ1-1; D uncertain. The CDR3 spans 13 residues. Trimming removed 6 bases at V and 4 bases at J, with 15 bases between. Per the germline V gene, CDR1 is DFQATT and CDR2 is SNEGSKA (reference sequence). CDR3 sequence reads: CSAPRELGTEAFF. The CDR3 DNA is TGCAGTGCGCCCCGGGAACTCGGCACTGAAGCTTTCTTT.

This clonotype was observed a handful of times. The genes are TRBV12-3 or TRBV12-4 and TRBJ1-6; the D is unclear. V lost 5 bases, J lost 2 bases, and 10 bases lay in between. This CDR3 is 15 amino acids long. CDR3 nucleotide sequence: TGTGCCAGCAGTCAAACGGGTCCCTATAATTCACCCCTCCACTTT. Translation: CASSQTGPYNSPLHF.

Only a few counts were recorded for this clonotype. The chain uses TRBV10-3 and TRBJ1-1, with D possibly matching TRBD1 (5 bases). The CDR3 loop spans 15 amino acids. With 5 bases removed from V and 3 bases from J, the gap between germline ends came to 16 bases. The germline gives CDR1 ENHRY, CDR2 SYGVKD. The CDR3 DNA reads TGTGCCATCAGTTTCACGGCAGGGCAAGACACTGAAGCTTTCTTT. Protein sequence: CAISFTAGQDTEAFF.

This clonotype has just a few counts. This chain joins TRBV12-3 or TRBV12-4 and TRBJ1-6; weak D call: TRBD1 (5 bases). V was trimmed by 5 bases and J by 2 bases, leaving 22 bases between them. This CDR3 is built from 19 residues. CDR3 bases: TGTGCCAGCAGTGTCCCGGGACGTACGGTTGGAGCCTATAATTCACCCCTCCACTTT. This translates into CASSVPGRTVGAYNSPLHF.

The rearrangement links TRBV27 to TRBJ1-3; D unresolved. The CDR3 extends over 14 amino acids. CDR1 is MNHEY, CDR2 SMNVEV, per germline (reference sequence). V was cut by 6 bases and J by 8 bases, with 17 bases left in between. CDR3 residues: CASSPLGGLDTIYF. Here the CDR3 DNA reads TGTGCCAGCAGCCCACTAGGAGGGTTAGACACCATATATTTT.

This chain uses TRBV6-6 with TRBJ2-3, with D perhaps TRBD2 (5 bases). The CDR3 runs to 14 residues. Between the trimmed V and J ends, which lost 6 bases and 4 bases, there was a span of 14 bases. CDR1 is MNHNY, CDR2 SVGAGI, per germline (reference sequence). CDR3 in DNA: TGTGCCAGCAGCCGCCCGGGGATCCCAGATACGCAGTATTTT. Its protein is CASSRPGIPDTQYF.

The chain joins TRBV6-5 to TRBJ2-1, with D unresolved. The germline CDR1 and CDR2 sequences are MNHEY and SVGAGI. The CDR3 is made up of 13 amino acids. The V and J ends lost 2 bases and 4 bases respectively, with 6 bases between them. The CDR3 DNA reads TGTGCCAGCAGTTACGACATATACAATGAGCAGTTCTTC. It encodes CASSYDIYNEQFF.

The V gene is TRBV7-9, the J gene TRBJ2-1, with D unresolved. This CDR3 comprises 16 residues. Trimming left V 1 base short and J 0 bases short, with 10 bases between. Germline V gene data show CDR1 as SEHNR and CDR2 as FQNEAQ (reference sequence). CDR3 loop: CASSLVTISSYNEQFF. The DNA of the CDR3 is TGTGCCAGCAGCTTAGTCACTATAAGCTCCTACAATGAGCAGTTCTTC.

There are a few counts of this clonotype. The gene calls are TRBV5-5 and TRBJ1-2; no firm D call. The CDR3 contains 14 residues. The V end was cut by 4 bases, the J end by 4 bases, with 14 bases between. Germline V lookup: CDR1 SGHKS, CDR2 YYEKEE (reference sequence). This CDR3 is CASSPYLGSYGYTF. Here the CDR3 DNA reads TGTGCCAGCAGCCCCTACTTGGGTTCCTATGGCTACACCTTC. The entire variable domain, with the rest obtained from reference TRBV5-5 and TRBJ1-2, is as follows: DAGVTQSPTHLIKTRGQQVTLRCSPISGHKSVSWYQQVLGQGPQFIFQYYEKEERGRGNFPDRFSARQFPNYSSELNVNALLLGDSALYLCASSPYLGSYGYTFGSGTRLTVV.

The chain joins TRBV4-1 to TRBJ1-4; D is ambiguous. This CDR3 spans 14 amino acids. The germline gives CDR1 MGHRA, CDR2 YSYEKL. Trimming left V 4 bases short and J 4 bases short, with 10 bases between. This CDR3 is CASSPRPINEKLFF. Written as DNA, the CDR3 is TGCGCCAGCAGCCCAAGACCGATTAATGAAAAACTGTTTTTT.

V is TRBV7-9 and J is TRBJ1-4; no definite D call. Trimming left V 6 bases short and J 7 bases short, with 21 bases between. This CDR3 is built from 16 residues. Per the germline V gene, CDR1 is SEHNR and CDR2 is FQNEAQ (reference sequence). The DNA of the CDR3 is TGTGCCAGCAGACATCGTGGGGATCTGGGGTCTGAAAAACTGTTTTTT. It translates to CASRHRGDLGSEKLFF.